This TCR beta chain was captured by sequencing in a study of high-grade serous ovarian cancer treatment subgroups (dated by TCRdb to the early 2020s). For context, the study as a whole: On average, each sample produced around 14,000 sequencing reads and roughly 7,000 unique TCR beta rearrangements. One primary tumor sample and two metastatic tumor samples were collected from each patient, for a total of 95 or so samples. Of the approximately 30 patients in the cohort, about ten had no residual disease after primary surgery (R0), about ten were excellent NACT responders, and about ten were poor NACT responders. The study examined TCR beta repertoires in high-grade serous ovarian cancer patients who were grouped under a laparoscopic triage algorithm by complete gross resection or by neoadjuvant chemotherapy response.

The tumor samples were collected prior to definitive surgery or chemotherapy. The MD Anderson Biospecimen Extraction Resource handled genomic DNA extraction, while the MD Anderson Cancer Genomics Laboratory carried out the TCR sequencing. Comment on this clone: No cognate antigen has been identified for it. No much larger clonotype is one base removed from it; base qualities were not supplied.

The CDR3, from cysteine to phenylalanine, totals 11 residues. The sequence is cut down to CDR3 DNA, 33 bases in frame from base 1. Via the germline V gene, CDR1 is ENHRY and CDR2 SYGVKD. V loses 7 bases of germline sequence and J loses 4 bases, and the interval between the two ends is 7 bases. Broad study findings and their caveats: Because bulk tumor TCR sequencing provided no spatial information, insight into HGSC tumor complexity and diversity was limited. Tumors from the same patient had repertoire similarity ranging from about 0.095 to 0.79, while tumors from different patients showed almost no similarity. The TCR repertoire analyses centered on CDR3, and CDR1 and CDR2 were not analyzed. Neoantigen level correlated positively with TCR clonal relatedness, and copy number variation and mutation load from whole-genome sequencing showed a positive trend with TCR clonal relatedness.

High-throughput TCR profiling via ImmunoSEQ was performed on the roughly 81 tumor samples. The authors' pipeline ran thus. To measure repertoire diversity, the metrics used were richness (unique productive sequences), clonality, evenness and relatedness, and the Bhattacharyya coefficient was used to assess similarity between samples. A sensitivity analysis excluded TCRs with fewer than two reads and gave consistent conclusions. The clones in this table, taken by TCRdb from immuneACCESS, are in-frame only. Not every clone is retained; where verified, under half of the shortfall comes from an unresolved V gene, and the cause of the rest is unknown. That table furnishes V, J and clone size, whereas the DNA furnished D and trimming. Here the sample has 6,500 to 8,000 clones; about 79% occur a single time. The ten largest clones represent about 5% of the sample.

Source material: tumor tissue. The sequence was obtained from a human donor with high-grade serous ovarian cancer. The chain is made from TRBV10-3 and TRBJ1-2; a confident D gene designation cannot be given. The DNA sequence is TGTGCCATCAATGGCGGCTATGGCTACACCTTC. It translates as CAINGGYGYTF.